This TCR beta chain comes out of a study of beta chain features in type 1 diabetes. On the study more broadly: Analysis included 100 million to 140 million sorted cells drawn from all samples. Broader study findings: In every one of the four CD4+ subsets, TCRB CDR3s were moderately but significantly shorter in Type 1 diabetes patients. Patients with type 1 diabetes carried fewer insertions and had more deletions at their VDJ junctions. Compared with healthy donors, patients appeared to share more similar naive, central memory and regulatory TCRB repertoires.

The V gene end was trimmed by 5 bases and the J gene end by 2 bases; junction bases not matched to a gene: 3. This CDR3 has 14 residues. Looked up from germline, CDR1 is SGHRS and CDR2 is YFSETQ. Every sorted population was more than 95% pure. Concerning this clone: The antigen is unknown.

Expressed TCRB transcripts were sequenced after all isolated RNA was converted to cDNA. Some clones are missing from TCRdb's copy, which holds only in-frame ones; the method was immunoSEQ multiplex PCR. The sample records about 160,000 clones, 6.5% to 10% being singletons. The specimen was central memory CD4+ T cells from blood. The sequence came from a woman aged 18-35 years with type 1 diabetes. The V and J genes are TRBV5-1 and TRBJ1-2; 10 bases are shared with TRBD1. CDR3 DNA sequence: TGCGCCAGCAGTCCGACAGGGGGCAACTATGGCTACACCTTC. It codes for CASSPTGGNYGYTF.